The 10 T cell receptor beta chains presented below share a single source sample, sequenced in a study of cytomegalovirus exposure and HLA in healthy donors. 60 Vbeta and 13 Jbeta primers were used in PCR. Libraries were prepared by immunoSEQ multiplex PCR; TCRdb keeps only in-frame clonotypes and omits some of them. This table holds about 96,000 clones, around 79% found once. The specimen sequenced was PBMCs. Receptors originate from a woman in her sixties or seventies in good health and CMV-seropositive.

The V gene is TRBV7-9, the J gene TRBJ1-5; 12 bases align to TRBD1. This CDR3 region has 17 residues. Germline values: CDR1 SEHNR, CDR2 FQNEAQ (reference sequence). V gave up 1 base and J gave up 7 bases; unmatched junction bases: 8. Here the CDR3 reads CASSLGDRGLPGQPQHF. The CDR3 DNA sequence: TGTGCCAGCAGCTTAGGGGACAGGGGGCTCCCTGGGCAGCCCCAGCATTTT.

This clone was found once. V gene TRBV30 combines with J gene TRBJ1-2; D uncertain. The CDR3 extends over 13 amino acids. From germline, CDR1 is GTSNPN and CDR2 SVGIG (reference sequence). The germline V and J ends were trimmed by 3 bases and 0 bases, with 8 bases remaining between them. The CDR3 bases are TGTGCCTGGAGGCTCCAGGCTAACTATGGCTACACCTTC. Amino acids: CAWRLQANYGYTF.

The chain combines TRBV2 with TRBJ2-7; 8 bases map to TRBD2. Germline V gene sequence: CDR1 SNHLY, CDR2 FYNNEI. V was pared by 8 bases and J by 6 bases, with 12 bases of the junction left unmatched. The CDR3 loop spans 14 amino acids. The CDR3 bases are TGTGCCAGCCCGAGCGGGAGCTCTATTTCCGAGCAGTACTTC. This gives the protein CASPSGSSISEQYF.

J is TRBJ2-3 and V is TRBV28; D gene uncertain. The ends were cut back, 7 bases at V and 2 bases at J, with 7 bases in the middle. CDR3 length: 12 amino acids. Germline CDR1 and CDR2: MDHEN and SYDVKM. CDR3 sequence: CASNPSTDTQYF. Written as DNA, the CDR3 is TGTGCCAGCAATCCTTCCACAGATACGCAGTATTTT.

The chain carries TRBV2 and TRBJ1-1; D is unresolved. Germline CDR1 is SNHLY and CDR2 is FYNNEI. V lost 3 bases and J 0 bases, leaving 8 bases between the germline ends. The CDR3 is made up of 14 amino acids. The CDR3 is CASSDGNMNTEAFF. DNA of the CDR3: TGTGCCAGCAGTGACGGGAACATGAACACTGAAGCTTTCTTT. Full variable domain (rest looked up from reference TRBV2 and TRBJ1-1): EPEVTQTPSHQVTQMGQEVILRCVPISNHLYFYWYRQILGQKVEFLVSFYNNEISEKSEIFDDQFSVERPDGSNFTLKIRSTKLEDSAMYFCASSDGNMNTEAFFGQGTRLTVV.

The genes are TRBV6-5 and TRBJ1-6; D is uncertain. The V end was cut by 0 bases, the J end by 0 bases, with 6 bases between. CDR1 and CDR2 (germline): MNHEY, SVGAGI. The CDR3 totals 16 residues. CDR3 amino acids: CASSYSGSSYNSPLHF. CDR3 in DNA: TGTGCCAGCAGTTACTCGGGGAGCTCCTATAATTCACCCCTCCACTTT.

The CDR3 region is CASRARDIAYEQYF. The CDR3 DNA is TGTGCCAGCAGGGCCCGGGACATAGCCTACGAGCAGTACTTC. The genes are TRBV2 and TRBJ2-7, with D perhaps TRBD1 (6 bases). Trimming pared 6 bases from V and 2 bases from J, leaving 14 bases between. Germline V CDR1 and CDR2: SNHLY, FYNNEI. The CDR3 loop spans 14 amino acids.

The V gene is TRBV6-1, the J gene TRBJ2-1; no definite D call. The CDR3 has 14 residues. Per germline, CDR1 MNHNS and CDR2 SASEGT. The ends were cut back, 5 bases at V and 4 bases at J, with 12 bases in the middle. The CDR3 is CASSFWADYNEQFF. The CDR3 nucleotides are TGTGCCAGCAGTTTTTGGGCTGATTACAATGAGCAGTTCTTC.

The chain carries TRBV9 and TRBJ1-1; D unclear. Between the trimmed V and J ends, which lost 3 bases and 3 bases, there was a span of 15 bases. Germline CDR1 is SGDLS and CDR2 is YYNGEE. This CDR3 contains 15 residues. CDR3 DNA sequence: TGTGCCAGCAGCGGGACCGGGAGAACGGACACTGAAGCTTTCTTT. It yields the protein CASSGTGRTDTEAFF.

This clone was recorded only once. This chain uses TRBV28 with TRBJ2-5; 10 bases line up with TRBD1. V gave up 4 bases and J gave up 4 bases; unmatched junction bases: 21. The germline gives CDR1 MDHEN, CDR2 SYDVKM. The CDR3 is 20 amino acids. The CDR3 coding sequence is TGTGCCAGCAGTTCTCTTGACAGGGGGCGAGTGGGTCTGTGGCGAGAGACCCAGTACTTC. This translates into CASSSLDRGRVGLWRETQYF. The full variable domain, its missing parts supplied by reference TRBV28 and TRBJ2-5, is DVKVTQSSRYLVKRTGEKVFLECVQDMDHENMFWYRQDPGLGLRLIYFSYDVKMKEKGDIPEGYSVSREKKERFSLILESASTNQTSMYLCASSSLDRGRVGLWRETQYFGPGTRLLVL.